One sample yielded the 23 T cell receptor beta chains listed below, sequenced in a study of beta chain features in type 1 diabetes. Investigators reverse transcribed all isolated RNA, so they sequenced expressed TCRB transcripts. Method: immunoSEQ multiplex PCR; TCRdb's copy keeps in-frame clones and lacks some. The repertoire holds 450,000 to 550,000 clones, with approximately 30% as singletons. The sequencing input was naive CD4+ T cells from blood. These receptors were obtained from a man between 18 and 35 years old in good health.

The V and J genes are TRBV5-1 and TRBJ2-5, with TRBD2 matching 8 bases. The germline gives CDR1 SGHRS, CDR2 YFSETQ. This CDR3 comprises 15 residues. Trimming at V came to 1 base and at J to 1 base, leaving 3 bases not matched to a gene. The DNA for the CDR3 is TGCGCCAGCAGCTTGAGCGGGAGAATCCAAGAGACCCAGTACTTC. It codes for CASSLSGRIQETQYF.

This clone was found once. The rearrangement joins TRBV2 to TRBJ2-7; tentatively, D is TRBD2 (5 bases). Germline V CDR1 and CDR2: SNHLY, FYNNEI. The length of the CDR3 is 15 residues. Between the trimmed V and J ends, which lost 2 bases and 5 bases, there was a span of 16 bases. CDR3 sequence: CASSEFGEVVNEQYF. For the CDR3, the DNA is TGTGCCAGCAGTGAATTCGGGGAAGTGGTCAACGAGCAGTACTTC.

This clone was seen a few times. The chain carries TRBV30 and TRBJ2-1; 7 bases align to TRBD1. CDR3 length: 14 amino acids. V gave up 4 bases and J gave up 2 bases; unmatched junction bases: 5. Germline assignment: CDR1 GTSNPN and CDR2 SVGIG (reference sequence). The CDR3 coding sequence is TGTGCCTGGATGTTGCAGGGGGCCTACAATGAGCAGTTCTTC. This codes for CAWMLQGAYNEQFF.

V usage is TRBV29-1 and J usage is TRBJ2-1; tentative D call: TRBD2 (5 bases). Trimming removed 2 bases at V and 10 bases at J, with 15 bases between. This CDR3 comprises 13 residues. The germline V gene encodes CDR1 SQVTM and CDR2 ANQGSEA. CDR3 coding DNA: TGCAGCGTTGAATTCTACTCACCGGGGGAGCAGTTCTTC. This encodes CSVEFYSPGEQFF.

This chain joins TRBV9 and TRBJ2-2; D not resolved. This CDR3 is built from 15 residues. Germline loops: CDR1 SGDLS, CDR2 YYNGEE. V lost 0 bases and J lost 4, with 10 bases in between. The CDR3 reads CASSVAIVSTGELFF. CDR3 in DNA: TGTGCCAGCAGCGTAGCTATCGTAAGCACCGGGGAGCTGTTTTTT.

V usage is TRBV6-1 and J usage is TRBJ2-5; 7 positions match TRBD2. The germline CDR1 and CDR2 sequences are MNHNS and SASEGT. V shed 7 bases, J shed 5 bases, and the junction held 13 bases outside the gene matches. The CDR3 contains 15 residues. CDR3 residues: CASTTSGRARETQYF. In nucleotides, the CDR3 is TGTGCCAGCACTACCTCTGGGAGGGCGAGGGAGACCCAGTACTTC.

The chain has TRBV6-5 and TRBJ2-1; D is unclear. Germline-derived CDR1 and CDR2 are MNHEY and SVGAGI. V lost 6 bases, J lost 8 bases, and 14 bases lay in between. The CDR3 loop spans 13 amino acids. CDR3 DNA sequence: TGTGCCAGCAGGGTTCGCGCGCTGGATGAGCAGTTCTTC. Translation gives CASRVRALDEQFF.

In this sample, this clone turned up a few times. This chain connects TRBV11-1 to TRBJ2-1; D is perhaps TRBD2 (5 bases). Between the trimmed V and J ends, which lost 7 bases and 4 bases, there was a span of 14 bases. Germline values: CDR1 SGHAT, CDR2 FQDESV (reference sequence). There are 14 residues in the CDR3. The CDR3 nucleotides read TGTGCCAGCACTATCACTAGGGCTTACAATGAGCAGTTCTTC. This codes for CASTITRAYNEQFF.

The chain uses TRBV2 and TRBJ1-4, with TRBD1 as a possible D gene (5 bases). The germline gives CDR1 SNHLY, CDR2 FYNNEI. The CDR3 covers 15 residues. V was shortened by 0 bases and J by 8 bases, with 13 bases between the two germline ends. Here the CDR3 reads CASSEALGGSEKLFF. The CDR3 region has the DNA TGTGCCAGCAGTGAAGCGCTGGGGGGTTCGGAAAAACTGTTTTTT.

This clone was seen more than once but under ten times. The chain employs TRBV4-2 and TRBJ1-1; tentatively, D is TRBD1 (5 bases). V lost 1 base and J 8 bases, leaving 20 bases between the germline ends. There are 16 residues in the CDR3. Germline V gene data show CDR1 as LGHNA and CDR2 as YNFKEQ. The CDR3 sequence is CASSQGPRDRSNEAFF. DNA of the CDR3: TGTGCCAGCAGCCAAGGGCCCCGGGACCGATCGAACGAAGCTTTCTTT.

The CDR3 reads CALAFLNTEAFF. The CDR3, as DNA: TGTGCCTTAGCGTTTCTGAACACTGAAGCTTTCTTT. The chain is built from TRBV30 and TRBJ1-1; D unresolved. Trimming removed 7 bases at V and 0 bases at J, with 9 bases between. Germline V gives CDR1 GTSNPN, CDR2 SVGIG (reference sequence). The CDR3 runs 12 residues.

This clone was seen a few times. This same CDR3 is encoded by further DNA sequences in the sample. The CDR3 DNA sequence: TGTGCCAGCAGCTTAGTGGGAGACAGTTACAATGAGCAGTTCTTC. Residues: CASSLVGDSYNEQFF. The genes are TRBV7-2 and TRBJ2-1; D is possibly TRBD1 or TRBD2 (5 bases each). The V gene lost 1 base and the J gene lost 4 bases, with 11 bases spanning the gap. CDR1 and CDR2 from the germline V gene are SGHTA and FQGNSA. The CDR3 runs to 15 residues.

The chain joins TRBV6-5 to TRBJ2-5; D uncertain. The germline CDR1 and CDR2 sequences are MNHEY and SVGAGI. V lost 6 bases to trimming and J lost 5 bases, with 10 bases between them. The CDR3 runs to 12 residues. This CDR3 is CASSSEPETQYF. The CDR3 DNA reads TGTGCCAGCAGCAGTGAACCCGAGACCCAGTACTTC.

The CDR3 loop is CASSPWTTYNEQFF. CDR3 in DNA: TGTGCCAGCAGCCCCTGGACAACTTACAATGAGCAGTTCTTC. The chain couples TRBV14 to TRBJ2-1; D might be TRBD1 (5 bases). V lost 4 bases to trimming and J lost 4 bases, with 11 bases between them. Germline V gene data show CDR1 as SGHDN and CDR2 as FVKESK. The CDR3 runs to 14 residues.

This rearrangement joins TRBV7-7 to TRBJ2-5; no definite D call. Trimming stripped 4 bases from V and 0 bases from J, with 6 bases between. The CDR3 totals 13 residues. The germline CDR1 and CDR2 sequences are SSHAT and FNYEAQ (reference sequence). In DNA form, the CDR3 reads TGTGCCAGCAGCTCCCTTCACCAAGAGACCCAGTACTTC. It is translated as CASSSLHQETQYF.

The chain employs TRBV6-1 and TRBJ2-7, with D perhaps assigned TRBD1 or TRBD2 (5 bases each). Germline CDR1 and CDR2: MNHNS and SASEGT. The V and J ends lost 0 bases and 12 bases respectively, with 15 bases between them. The CDR3 length is 13 residues. This chain's CDR3 is CASSEALRGSWYF. DNA of the CDR3: TGTGCCAGCAGTGAAGCGCTTCGGGGCTCTTGGTACTTC.

The rearrangement joins TRBV6-6 to TRBJ2-5; TRBD1 matches at 7 bases. The CDR3 loop spans 15 amino acids. Trimming removed 5 bases from V and 0 bases from J; junction bases left unmatched: 6. Germline CDR1 is MNHNY and CDR2 is SVGAGI (reference sequence). CDR3: CASSLDRAYQETQYF. The CDR3 bases are TGTGCCAGCAGTCTCGACAGGGCTTACCAAGAGACCCAGTACTTC.

In DNA form, the CDR3 reads TGCGCCAGCAGCGCCAAGACTAGCGGGAAAACTTACGAGCAGTACTTC. Encoded protein: CASSAKTSGKTYEQYF. The gene calls are TRBV5-1 and TRBJ2-7; 11 bases match TRBD2. CDR1 is SGHRS and CDR2 is YFSETQ in the germline V gene. The CDR3 runs to 16 residues. V was pared by 4 bases and J by 4 bases, with 10 bases of the junction left unmatched.

The chain couples TRBV15 to TRBJ2-7, with D tentatively TRBD2 (6 bases). This CDR3 is built from 16 residues. The V gene's germline CDR1 is LNHNV and CDR2 YYDKDF (reference sequence). V lost 0 bases and J lost 2, with 14 bases in between. This CDR3 is CATSRDPGARAYEQYF. CDR3 coding DNA: TGTGCCACCAGCAGAGACCCGGGAGCTCGGGCCTACGAGCAGTACTTC. Full variable domain (outside the CDR3, taken from reference TRBV15 and TRBJ2-7): DAMVIQNPRYQVTQFGKPVTLSCSQTLNHNVMYWYQQKSSQAPKLLFHYYDKDFNNEADTPDNFQSRRPNTSFCFLDIRSPGLGDTAMYLCATSRDPGARAYEQYFGPGTRLTVT.

This clone was recorded a few times. The CDR3 bases are TGTGCCAGCAGCCGAGGGCCTCAGCCCCAGCATTTT. Translating it yields CASSRGPQPQHF. This chain joins TRBV7-2 and TRBJ1-5, with D uncertain. CDR1 and CDR2 from the germline V gene are SGHTA and FQGNSA. Between the trimmed V and J ends, which lost 5 bases and 6 bases, there was a span of 8 bases. CDR3 length: 12 residues. Complete variable domain (other parts from reference TRBV7-2 and TRBJ1-5): GAGVSQSPSNKVTEKGKDVELRCDPISGHTALYWYRQSLGQGLEFLIYFQGNSAPDKSGLPSDRFSAERTGGSVSTLTIQRTQQEDSAVYLCASSRGPQPQHFGDGTRLSIL.

A few counts support this clone. This chain joins TRBV15 and TRBJ2-5; weak D call: TRBD2 (6 bases). The CDR3 length is 15 residues. Deletions cut 9 bases from V and 5 bases from J, with 22 bases between. Germline loops: CDR1 LNHNV, CDR2 YYDKDF (reference sequence). CDR3 sequence reads: CATAASAGRRETQYF. CDR3 nucleotide sequence: TGTGCCACAGCCGCCTCTGCGGGACGACGGGAGACCCAGTACTTC.

The chain combines TRBV29-1 with TRBJ2-1, with D hard to call. Germline V lookup: CDR1 SQVTM, CDR2 ANQGSEA. Trimming cost V 1 base and J 8 bases, with 9 bases left between them. This CDR3 is built from 12 residues. For the CDR3, the DNA is TGCAGCGTTGAAGGACAAGTTGATGAGCAGTTCTTC. It specifies CSVEGQVDEQFF.

This clone was seen only a few times. The chain combines TRBV19 with TRBJ1-1; D gene uncertain. Germline CDR1 and CDR2: LNHDA and SQIVND (reference sequence). This CDR3 region has 14 residues. The V and J ends lost 3 bases and 5 bases respectively, with 13 bases between them. CDR3 amino acids: CASSIVAGGTEAFF. CDR3 bases: TGTGCCAGTAGTATTGTGGCAGGCGGGACTGAAGCTTTCTTT.